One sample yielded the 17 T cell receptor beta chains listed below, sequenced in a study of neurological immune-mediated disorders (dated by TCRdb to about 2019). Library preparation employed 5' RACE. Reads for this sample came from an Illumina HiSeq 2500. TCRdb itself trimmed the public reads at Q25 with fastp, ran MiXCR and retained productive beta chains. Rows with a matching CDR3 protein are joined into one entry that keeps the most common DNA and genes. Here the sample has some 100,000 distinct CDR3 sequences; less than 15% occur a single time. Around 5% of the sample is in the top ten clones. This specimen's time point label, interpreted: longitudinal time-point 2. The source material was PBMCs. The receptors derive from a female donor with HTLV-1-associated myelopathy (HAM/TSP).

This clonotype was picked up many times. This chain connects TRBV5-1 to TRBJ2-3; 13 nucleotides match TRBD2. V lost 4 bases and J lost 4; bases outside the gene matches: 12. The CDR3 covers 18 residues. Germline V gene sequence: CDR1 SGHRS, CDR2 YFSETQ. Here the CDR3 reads CASSPGTSGALYSDTQYF. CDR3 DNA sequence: TGCGCCAGCAGCCCAGGGACTAGCGGGGCACTATACTCAGATACGCAGTATTTT.

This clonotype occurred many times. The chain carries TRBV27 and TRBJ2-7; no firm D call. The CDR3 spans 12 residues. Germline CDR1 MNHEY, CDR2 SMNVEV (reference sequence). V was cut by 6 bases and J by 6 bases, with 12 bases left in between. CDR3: CASSSAYSEQYF. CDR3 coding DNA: TGTGCCAGCAGCTCGGCCTATTCCGAGCAGTACTTC.

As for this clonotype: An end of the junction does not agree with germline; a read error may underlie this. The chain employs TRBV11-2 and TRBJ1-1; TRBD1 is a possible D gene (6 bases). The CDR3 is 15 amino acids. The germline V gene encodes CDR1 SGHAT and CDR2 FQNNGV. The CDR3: CASSLGGGCYTEAFF. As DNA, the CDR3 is TGTGCTAGCAGCTTAGGGGGAGGGTGCTACACTGAAGCTTTCTTT.

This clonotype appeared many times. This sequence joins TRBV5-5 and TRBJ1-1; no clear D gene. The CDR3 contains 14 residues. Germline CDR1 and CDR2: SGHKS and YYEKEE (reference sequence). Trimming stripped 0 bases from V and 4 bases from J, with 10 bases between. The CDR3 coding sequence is TGTGCCAGCAGCTTGGATTGGGCCGGCACTGAAGCTTTCTTT. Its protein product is CASSLDWAGTEAFF.

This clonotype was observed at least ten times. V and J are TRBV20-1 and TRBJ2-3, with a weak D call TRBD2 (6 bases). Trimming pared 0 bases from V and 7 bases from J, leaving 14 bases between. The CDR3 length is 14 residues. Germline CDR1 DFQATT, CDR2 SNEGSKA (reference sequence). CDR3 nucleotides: TGCAGTGCTAGAGATGGAGGGAGCGGTCATACGCAGTATTTT. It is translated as CSARDGGSGHTQYF.

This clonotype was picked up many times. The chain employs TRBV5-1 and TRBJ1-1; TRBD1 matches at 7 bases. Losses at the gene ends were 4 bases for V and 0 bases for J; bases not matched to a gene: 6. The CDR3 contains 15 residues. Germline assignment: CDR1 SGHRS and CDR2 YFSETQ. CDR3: CASSPGTVVNTEAFF. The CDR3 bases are TGCGCCAGCAGCCCTGGGACAGTTGTGAACACTGAAGCTTTCTTT.

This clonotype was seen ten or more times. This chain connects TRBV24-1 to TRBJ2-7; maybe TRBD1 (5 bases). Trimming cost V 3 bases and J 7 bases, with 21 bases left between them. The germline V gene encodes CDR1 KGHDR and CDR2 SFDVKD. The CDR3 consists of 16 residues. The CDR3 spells CATSDVTGTSLREQYF. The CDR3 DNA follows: TGTGCCACCAGTGATGTAACAGGAACCTCGCTAAGGGAGCAGTACTTC.

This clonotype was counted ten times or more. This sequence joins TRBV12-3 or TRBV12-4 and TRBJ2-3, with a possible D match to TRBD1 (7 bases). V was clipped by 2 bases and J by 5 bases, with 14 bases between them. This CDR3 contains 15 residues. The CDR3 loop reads CASSLNTGEVDTQYF. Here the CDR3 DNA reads TGTGCCAGCAGTTTAAATACAGGGGAGGTAGATACGCAGTATTTT.

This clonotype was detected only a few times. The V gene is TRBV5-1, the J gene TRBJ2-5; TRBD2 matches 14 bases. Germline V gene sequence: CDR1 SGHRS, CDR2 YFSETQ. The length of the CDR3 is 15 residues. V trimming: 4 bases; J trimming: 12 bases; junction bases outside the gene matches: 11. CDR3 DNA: TGCGCCAGCAGCCCGGGACTAGCGGGGGACCTAACTAAGTACTTC. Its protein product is CASSPGLAGDLTKYF. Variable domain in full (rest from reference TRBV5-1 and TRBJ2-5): KAGVTQTPRYLIKTRGQQVTLSCSPISGHRSVSWYQQTPGQGLQFLFEYFSETQRNKGNFPGRFSGRQFSNSRSEMNVSTLELGDSALYLCASSPGLAGDLTKYFGPGTRLLVL.

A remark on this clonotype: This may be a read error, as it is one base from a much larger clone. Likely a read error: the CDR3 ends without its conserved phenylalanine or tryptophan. CDR3 sequence reads: CASSAGTVNTEAFL. In DNA, the CDR3 is TGTGCCAGCAGCGCAGGGACGGTGAACACTGAAGCTTTCTTA. V gene TRBV9 combines with J gene TRBJ1-1; D is perhaps TRBD1 (5 bases). CDR3 length equals 14 residues. V lost 3 bases and J 0 bases, leaving 9 bases between the germline ends. The germline V gene has CDR1 SGDLS and CDR2 YYNGEE.

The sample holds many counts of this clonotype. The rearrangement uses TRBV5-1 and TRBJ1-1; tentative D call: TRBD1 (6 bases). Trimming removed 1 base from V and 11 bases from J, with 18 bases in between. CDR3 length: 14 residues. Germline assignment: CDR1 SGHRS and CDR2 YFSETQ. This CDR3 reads CASSLTTGSLWAFF. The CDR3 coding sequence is TGCGCCAGCAGCTTGACTACAGGGTCCTTGTGGGCTTTCTTT.

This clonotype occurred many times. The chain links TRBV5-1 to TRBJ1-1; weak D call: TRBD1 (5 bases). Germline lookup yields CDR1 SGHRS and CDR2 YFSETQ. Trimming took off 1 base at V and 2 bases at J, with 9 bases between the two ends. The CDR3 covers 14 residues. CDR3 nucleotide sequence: TGCGCCAGCAGCTTGACAGGACTAAACACTGAAGCTTTCTTT. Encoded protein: CASSLTGLNTEAFF.

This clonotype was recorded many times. CDR3 loop: CASSPSGPRSPLHF. CDR3 bases: TGTGCCAGCAGTCCCTCAGGTCCCCGTTCACCCCTCCACTTT. The rearrangement links TRBV6-6 to TRBJ1-6; D call uncertain. Germline loops: CDR1 MNHNY, CDR2 SVGAGI (reference sequence). Trimming pared 5 bases from V and 9 bases from J, leaving 14 bases between. There are 14 residues in the CDR3.

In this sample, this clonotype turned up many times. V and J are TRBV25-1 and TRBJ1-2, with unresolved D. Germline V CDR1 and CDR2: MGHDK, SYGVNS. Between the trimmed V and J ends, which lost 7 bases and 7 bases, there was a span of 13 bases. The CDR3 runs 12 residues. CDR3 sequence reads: CASTAKGSGYTF. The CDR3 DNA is TGTGCCAGCACCGCTAAGGGATCTGGCTACACCTTC.

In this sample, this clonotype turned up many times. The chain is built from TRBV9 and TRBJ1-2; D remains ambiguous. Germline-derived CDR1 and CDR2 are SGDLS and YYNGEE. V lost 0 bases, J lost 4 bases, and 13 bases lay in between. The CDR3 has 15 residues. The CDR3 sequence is CASSVVADSSYGYTF. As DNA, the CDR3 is TGTGCCAGCAGCGTAGTGGCGGACTCTAGCTATGGCTACACCTTC.

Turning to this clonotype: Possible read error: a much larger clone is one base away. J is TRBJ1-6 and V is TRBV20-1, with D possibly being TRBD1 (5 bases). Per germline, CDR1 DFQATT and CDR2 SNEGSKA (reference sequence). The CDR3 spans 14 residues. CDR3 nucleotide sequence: TGCACTGCGTCTCCGGGGCCTGGGAGTTCACCCCTCCACTTT. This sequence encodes CTASPGPGSSPLHF.

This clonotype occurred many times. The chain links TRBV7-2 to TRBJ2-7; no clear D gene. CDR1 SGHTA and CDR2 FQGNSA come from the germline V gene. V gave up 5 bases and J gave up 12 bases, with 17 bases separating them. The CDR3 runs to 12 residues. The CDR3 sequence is CASSLNAPKWYF. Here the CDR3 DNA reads TGTGCCAGCAGCCTGAATGCCCCTAAATGGTACTTC.